This TCR beta chain was sequenced for a study of shared clonotypes between healthy human individuals. This clone was detected a few times. The healthy adult donors were HIV-negative and reported no recent acute infections or vaccinations. With 1 base removed from V and 5 bases from J, the gap between germline ends came to 11 bases. The CDR3 covers 14 residues. Germline assignment: CDR1 SGHNT and CDR2 YENEEA. About 30,000 T cell genomes, or around 300 ng DNA, went into replicate PCRs of unsorted PBMC. Here immunoSEQ multiplex PCR was the method, and the copy in TCRdb shows in-frame clones only, minus some. The sample shows roughly 500,000 clones, more than 75% of them seen only once.

The sequenced material came from PBMCs. This receptor was identified in a woman aged 40 to 50 in good health. Some clones in this sample may be carry-over from other donors' samples. This chain connects TRBV11-3 to TRBJ2-5, with D possibly matching TRBD2 (5 bases). The DNA for the CDR3 is TGTGCCAGCAGCTTAGGAGGGTTCGGGGAGACCCAGTACTTC. It encodes CASSLGGFGETQYF. The whole variable domain, filled in from reference TRBV11-3 and TRBJ2-5, reads EAGVVQSPRYKIIEKKQPVAFWCNPISGHNTLYWYLQNLGQGPELLIRYENEEAVDDSQLPKDRFSAERLKGVDSTLKIQPAELGDSAVYLCASSLGGFGETQYFGPGTRLLVL.